These T cell receptor beta chains were read from a single sample in a study of cytomegalovirus exposure and HLA in healthy donors. The table came from immunoSEQ multiplex PCR; TCRdb's copy has only in-frame clones and leaves some out. Among under 150,000 clones listed, 80% to 95% were seen once. Sequenced material: PBMCs. These receptors all come from a man aged 18 to 30 in good health and CMV-seronegative. The CDR3 runs from the conserved cysteine through the conserved F or W. A D gene is named only where the DNA matches it firmly.

- TRBV5-1 CASSLGVEGGEAFF
- TRBV7-6 CASSLRAARGGEQFF
TRBD2 TRBV14 CASSQGTSGRARETQYF
- TRBV5-8 CASSVDGTNTGELFF
TRBD1 TRBV5-4 CASSWDRGILNTEAFF
- TRBV19 CASSSGYPSKTEAFF
TRBD1 TRBV10-1 CASGDSSGNTIYF
TRBD1 TRBV11-2 CASSLATQGAVQDEQFF
- TRBV4-3 CASSRSLSGTEAFF
- TRBV5-1 CASSLNTGNIQYF
- TRBV11-3 CASSLGPPYEQYF
TRBD1 TRBV14 CASSQVEGAMNTEAFF
TRBD2 TRBV15 CATSRGHSGREEEQFF
- TRBV18 CASSQTRDEKLFF
TRBD1 TRBV27 CASSPAYRGSYNEQFF
TRBD1 TRBV13 CASSTGQGYNEQFF
TRBD2 TRBV29-1 CSVARTSGGTDTQYF
- TRBV15 CATSRDRRRMNTEAFF